The next 7 T cell receptor beta chains were all read from a single sample in a study of blood T cell repertoires in COVID-19. The protocol was immunoSEQ multiplex PCR, while the TCRdb copy is restricted to in-frame clones and leaves out a portion. The data hold 95,000 to 150,000 clones, with roughly 88% observed a single time. Sequencing was performed on peripheral blood. These TCRs come from a man between 40 and 49 years old with acute or convalescent COVID-19.

The chain uses TRBV5-1 and TRBJ2-1; the match to TRBD1 covers 7 bases. The CDR3 covers 16 residues. J was trimmed by 0 bases and V by 2 bases; bases with no gene match: 5. CDR1 and CDR2 (germline): SGHRS, YFSETQ. The CDR3 reads CASSLTGDSSYNEQFF. CDR3 DNA sequence: TGCGCCAGCAGCTTAACAGGGGATAGCTCCTACAATGAGCAGTTCTTC.

The chain is built from TRBV5-1 and TRBJ2-5; D not resolved. Germline CDR1 reads SGHRS; CDR2 reads YFSETQ. The CDR3 is 15 amino acids. Trimming cost V 2 bases and J 2 bases, with 13 bases left between them. The CDR3 spells CASSFGDRPQETQYF. CDR3 bases: TGCGCCAGCAGCTTTGGAGACCGTCCTCAAGAGACCCAGTACTTC.

The rearrangement uses TRBV5-6 and TRBJ2-5; no firm D call. This CDR3 is 14 amino acids long. Germline CDR1 SGHDT, CDR2 YYEEEE. V was pared by 0 bases and J by 3 bases, with 9 bases between. CDR3 sequence (DNA): TGTGCCAGCAGCTTGGCCAATACGGAAGAGACCCAGTACTTC. This encodes CASSLANTEETQYF.

This clone appeared once. V and J are TRBV2 and TRBJ2-5; TRBD2 matches 11 bases. V lost 4 bases, J lost 3 bases, and 1 base stayed unmatched. Germline values: CDR1 SNHLY, CDR2 FYNNEI. CDR3 length: 14 amino acids. The CDR3 region is CASSVGLAEETQYF. DNA of the CDR3: TGTGCCAGCAGTGTGGGACTAGCGGAAGAGACCCAGTACTTC.

The chain couples TRBV7-2 to TRBJ2-5; TRBD1 aligns across 7 bases. Germline lookup yields CDR1 SGHTA and CDR2 FQGNSA. This CDR3 has 15 residues. With V trimmed by 1 base and J by 6 bases, 8 bases remained unmatched. CDR3 residues: CASSLVGTADQTQYF. The CDR3 nucleotides read TGTGCCAGCAGCTTAGTCGGGACAGCTGACCAGACCCAGTACTTC.

The chain joins TRBV19 to TRBJ1-5, with TRBD1 as a possible D gene (5 bases). Trimming left V 5 bases short and J 7 bases short, with 18 bases between. The germline V gene encodes CDR1 LNHDA and CDR2 SQIVND (reference sequence). There are 15 residues in the CDR3. CDR3 nucleotides: TGTGCCAGTAGTCCGTCTGGCCTTGGGGCCCAGCCCCAGCATTTT. Translation: CASSPSGLGAQPQHF.

The rearrangement joins TRBV12-3 or TRBV12-4 to TRBJ1-2; D gene ambiguous. The germline V and J ends were trimmed by 3 bases and 0 bases, with 5 bases remaining between them. The CDR3 runs to 13 residues. The CDR3 sequence is CASSFSSNYGYTF. The CDR3 nucleotides are TGTGCCAGCAGTTTTTCCTCTAACTATGGCTACACCTTC.